The 26 T cell receptor beta chains in this list originate from one sample, sequenced in a study of Tregs in tolerant kidney transplant recipients (dated by TCRdb to between 2018 and 2020). Library generation was performed with the immunoSEQ multiplex PCR assay. What TCRdb holds here is the immuneACCESS table cut down to in-frame rearrangements. Part of the clones is not present; checked against another copy, under half of the missing clones reflect an unresolved V gene, and the others are unexplained. This sample is represented by tens of thousands of clones; over 85% of them were singletons. 1.6% of the sample rests with the top ten. The transplants used related donors with nonmyeloablative bone marrow transplantation, and mixed chimerism in the human trials was transient. Sequenced here: CD4+ T cells from blood (PBMCs), sampled 12 months after the transplant. These TCRs come from a human patient who received a combined kidney and bone marrow transplant. After a transplant, not all T cells may be the patient's own; some may come from the graft donor.

The gene calls are TRBV4-2 and TRBJ2-1, with TRBD2 matching 11 bases. The junction had 4 bases not matched to a gene; V was cut back by 2 bases and J by 4 bases. This CDR3 region has 16 residues. Germline V gene sequence: CDR1 LGHNA, CDR2 YNFKEQ. The CDR3 reads CASSQRTSGGYNEQFF. CDR3 coding DNA: TGTGCCAGCAGCCAACGAACTAGCGGGGGTTACAATGAGCAGTTCTTC.

CDR3 residues: CASSLRQNTEAFF. The CDR3 bases are TGTGCCAGCAGCTTGAGACAGAACACTGAAGCTTTCTTT. The gene calls are TRBV5-4 and TRBJ1-1, with D uncertain. The CDR3 runs 13 residues. Germline V gene data show CDR1 as SGHNT and CDR2 as YYREEE (reference sequence). The V end lost 1 base, the J end lost 1 base, and 5 bases lay between the germline ends.

The chain links TRBV6-5 to TRBJ2-5; 7 nucleotides line up with TRBD2. The CDR3 is 15 amino acids. V trimming: 2 bases; J trimming: 6 bases; junction bases outside the gene matches: 9. CDR1 is MNHEY and CDR2 is SVGAGI in the germline V gene. The CDR3 nucleotides read TGTGCCAGCAGTTACGGAACCGGGACTACCCAGACCCAGTACTTC. As protein: CASSYGTGTTQTQYF.

This clone was seen only once. V gene TRBV5-5 combines with J gene TRBJ1-5; a possible D gene is TRBD1 (5 bases). The V end was cut by 9 bases, the J end by 3 bases, with 16 bases between. The CDR3 contains 14 residues. In germline, CDR1 is SGHKS, CDR2 YYEKEE (reference sequence). The CDR3: CANTEQGINQPQHF. The CDR3, as DNA: TGTGCCAACACGGAGCAGGGTATCAATCAGCCCCAGCATTTT.

The chain recombines TRBV6-5 with TRBJ2-7; D may be TRBD2 (6 bases). V dropped 8 bases and J dropped 5 bases, with 16 bases sitting between them. The CDR3 runs to 13 residues. Germline V gives CDR1 MNHEY, CDR2 SVGAGI. Written as DNA, the CDR3 is TGTGCCAGCGGGAGACTGGCGGGACACGAGCAGTACTTC. Translating gives CASGRLAGHEQYF.

This rearrangement joins TRBV5-1 to TRBJ2-1, with D perhaps matching TRBD1 (5 bases). The CDR3 has 14 residues. Deletions cut 6 bases from V and 0 bases from J, with 10 bases between. CDR1 and CDR2 from the germline V gene are SGHRS and YFSETQ. CDR3 protein: CASTTGVSYNEQFF. CDR3 nucleotides: TGCGCCAGCACTACAGGAGTCTCCTACAATGAGCAGTTCTTC. The complete variable domain, with remaining parts taken from reference TRBV5-1 and TRBJ2-1, reads KAGVTQTPRYLIKTRGQQVTLSCSPISGHRSVSWYQQTPGQGLQFLFEYFSETQRNKGNFPGRFSGRQFSNSRSEMNVSTLELGDSALYLCASTTGVSYNEQFFGPGTRLTVL.

CDR3 protein: CAIAQREGLSYNEQFF. The CDR3 DNA reads TGTGCCATCGCTCAGCGGGAGGGCCTGTCCTACAATGAGCAGTTCTTC. This chain joins TRBV10-3 and TRBJ2-1; the match to TRBD2 covers 10 bases. The V gene end was trimmed by 8 bases and the J gene end by 1 base; junction bases not matched to a gene: 8. CDR3 length equals 16 residues. Germline V gene sequence: CDR1 ENHRY, CDR2 SYGVKD.

V gene TRBV15 combines with J gene TRBJ2-1, with 9 bases matching TRBD2. CDR3 length: 17 amino acids. Germline assignment: CDR1 LNHNV and CDR2 YYDKDF (reference sequence). The V segment lost 1 base and the J segment 5 bases; nucleotides outside the gene matches: 9. DNA of the CDR3: TGTGCCACCAGCAGAGTGCCCGATTTAGCGGGGGACAATGAGCAGTTCTTC. Protein: CATSRVPDLAGDNEQFF.

The chain has TRBV2 and TRBJ1-3; TRBD1 aligns across 7 bases. Germline CDR1 SNHLY, CDR2 FYNNEI. The CDR3 loop spans 14 amino acids. V gave up 4 bases and J gave up 2 bases; unmatched junction bases: 2. The CDR3 region is CASSGQGAGNTIYF. The CDR3 DNA reads as TGTGCCAGCAGTGGGCAGGGGGCTGGAAACACCATATATTTT.

Remarks on this clone: Other nucleotide sequences from this sample produce the same CDR3. The J gene is TRBJ1-6, the V gene TRBV15; perhaps TRBD1 as D (5 bases). V was pared by 2 bases and J by 0 bases, with 8 bases between. CDR3 length equals 16 residues. Germline V gives CDR1 LNHNV, CDR2 YYDKDF (reference sequence). This CDR3 is CATSRQGSSYNSPLHF. CDR3 nucleotides: TGTGCCACCAGCAGACAGGGTAGCTCCTATAATTCACCCCTCCACTTT.

The rearrangement uses TRBV2 and TRBJ2-7; 7 bases are a match to TRBD2. Losses at the gene ends were 8 bases for V and 2 bases for J; bases not matched to a gene: 9. CDR1 is SNHLY and CDR2 is FYNNEI in the germline V gene. The CDR3 contains 14 residues. The CDR3 region is CASGGRVITYEQYF. The DNA of the CDR3 is TGTGCCAGCGGTGGGAGGGTAATCACCTACGAGCAGTACTTC.

The rearrangement links TRBV11-1 to TRBJ2-7, with 12 bases matching TRBD1. Germline V lookup: CDR1 SGHAT, CDR2 FQDESV (reference sequence). The trim removed 4 bases at V and 3 bases at J, leaving 7 bases unmatched. This CDR3 is built from 16 residues. The CDR3 nucleotides are TGTGCCAGCAGCTCCTATGGGACAGGGGGCCACTACGAGCAGTACTTC. Amino acid sequence: CASSSYGTGGHYEQYF.

This chain joins TRBV7-2 and TRBJ2-2; D possibly corresponds to TRBD1 (5 bases). The CDR3 runs to 14 residues. Deletions cut 3 bases from V and 5 bases from J, with 10 bases between. CDR1 is SGHTA, CDR2 FQGNSA, per germline. CDR3 in amino acids: CASSFPQGTGELFF. In DNA, the CDR3 is TGTGCCAGCAGCTTCCCCCAGGGAACCGGGGAGCTGTTTTTT.

This clone showed up just once. The chain links TRBV7-2 to TRBJ2-5, with 7 bases identical to TRBD1. Germline CDR1 is SGHTA and CDR2 is FQGNSA. Losses at the gene ends were 3 bases for V and 1 base for J; bases not matched to a gene: 2. The CDR3 has 14 amino acids. CDR3 in amino acids: CASSLNRGQETQYF. The CDR3 DNA sequence: TGTGCCAGCAGCTTGAACAGGGGCCAAGAGACCCAGTACTTC.

This sequence joins TRBV15 and TRBJ2-7, with TRBD2 matching over 8 bases. Looked up from germline, CDR1 is LNHNV and CDR2 is YYDKDF (reference sequence). The trim removed 1 base at V and 5 bases at J, leaving 7 bases unmatched. The CDR3 sequence is 15 residues long. The chain's CDR3 is CATSRGQRELNEQYF. CDR3 nucleotide sequence: TGTGCCACCAGCAGAGGTCAGCGGGAGCTCAACGAGCAGTACTTC.

CDR3 DNA sequence: TGTGCCAGCAGCTCGCTTGCAGGGTCCTCCTACGAGCAGTACTTC. Translating gives CASSSLAGSSYEQYF. The V and J genes are TRBV5-6 and TRBJ2-7; D is possibly TRBD1 (5 bases). CDR3 size: 15 residues. The germline V gene encodes CDR1 SGHDT and CDR2 YYEEEE. V lost 3 bases, J lost 0 bases, and 13 bases lay in between.

The chain links TRBV7-2 to TRBJ2-1; no definite D call. CDR1 and CDR2 from the germline V gene are SGHTA and FQGNSA. The CDR3 sequence is 15 residues long. V was shortened by 0 bases and J by 3 bases, with 9 bases between the two germline ends. The CDR3 nucleotides are TGTGCCAGCAGCTTAGCGGTCCCGAGCTACAATGAGCAGTTCTTC. It codes for CASSLAVPSYNEQFF.

V gene TRBV30 combines with J gene TRBJ2-5; perhaps TRBD1 as D (6 bases). This CDR3 region has 15 residues. Germline V CDR1 and CDR2: GTSNPN, SVGIG (reference sequence). V lost 1 base to trimming and J lost 4 bases, with 16 bases between them. The CDR3 coding sequence is TGTGCCTGGAGTGATAGGGGGTTTATAGGAGAGACCCAGTACTTC. Residues: CAWSDRGFIGETQYF.

This rearrangement joins TRBV13 to TRBJ2-3; 11 nucleotides match TRBD2. CDR1 and CDR2 (germline): PRHDT, FYEKMQ (reference sequence). The CDR3 has 19 residues. J gave up 0 bases and V 3 bases, and 11 bases lay outside the gene matches. DNA of the CDR3: TGTGCCAGCAGCTTTGTGGGGCTAGCGGGGGGACTTAGCACAGATACGCAGTATTTT. This encodes CASSFVGLAGGLSTDTQYF.

This clone has more than one count but fewer than ten. In DNA form, the CDR3 reads TGCGCCAGCAGCCAAGAAATAACGACAGGCCAGTTTTTT. It is translated as CASSQEITTGQFF. The chain joins TRBV4-3 to TRBJ1-4, with D maybe TRBD1 (6 bases). The germline V and J ends were trimmed by 0 bases and 16 bases, with 15 bases remaining between them. The CDR3 consists of 13 residues. CDR1 and CDR2 (germline): LGHNA, YSLEER.

The J gene is TRBJ1-1, the V gene TRBV6-5, with 7 bases identical to TRBD1. Germline assignment: CDR1 MNHEY and CDR2 SVGAGI. The CDR3 spans 14 residues. V lost 5 bases and J lost 3; bases outside the gene matches: 6. CDR3 region: CASSKYRGDTEAFF. CDR3 nucleotide sequence: TGTGCCAGCAGTAAGTACAGGGGCGACACTGAAGCTTTCTTT.

J is TRBJ1-2 and V is TRBV5-6; TRBD1 aligns across 7 bases. Trimming cost V 3 bases and J 4 bases; bases outside gene matches: 9. This CDR3 is built from 15 residues. The germline V gene has CDR1 SGHDT and CDR2 YYEEEE. Here the CDR3 reads CASSSLQGNFYGYTF. DNA for the CDR3: TGTGCCAGCAGCTCATTACAGGGGAATTTCTATGGCTACACCTTC. Full variable domain (rest looked up from reference TRBV5-6 and TRBJ1-2): DAGVTQSPTHLIKTRGQQVTLRCSPKSGHDTVSWYQQALGQGPQFIFQYYEEEERQRGNFPDRFSGHQFPNYSSELNVNALLLGDSALYLCASSSLQGNFYGYTFGSGTRLTVV.

The V gene is TRBV19, the J gene TRBJ2-7; 7 nucleotides match TRBD2. In germline, CDR1 is LNHDA, CDR2 SQIVND (reference sequence). V shed 2 bases and J 6 bases; nucleotides not matched to a gene: 7. CDR3 length: 14 amino acids. CDR3 DNA: TGTGCCAGTAGTATAAGCGGTCCGGGAGGCGAGCAGTACTTC. This translates into CASSISGPGGEQYF.

This sequence joins TRBV5-1 and TRBJ2-7; TRBD2 agrees at 15 bases. The germline V gene encodes CDR1 SGHRS and CDR2 YFSETQ. The CDR3 is 16 amino acids. Unmatched junction bases numbered 6, after V lost 4 bases and J lost 4 bases. CDR3 DNA: TGCGCCAGCAGCCAATGGACTAGCGGGAGGGTTTACGAGCAGTACTTC. It is translated as CASSQWTSGRVYEQYF. Supplemented by reference TRBV5-1 and TRBJ2-7, the full variable domain reads KAGVTQTPRYLIKTRGQQVTLSCSPISGHRSVSWYQQTPGQGLQFLFEYFSETQRNKGNFPGRFSGRQFSNSRSEMNVSTLELGDSALYLCASSQWTSGRVYEQYFGPGTRLTVT.

The V and J genes are TRBV2 and TRBJ1-5; D gene ambiguous. The germline CDR1 and CDR2 sequences are SNHLY and FYNNEI. V gave up 4 bases and J gave up 0 bases, with 7 bases separating them. This CDR3 spans 14 amino acids. The CDR3 region has the DNA TGTGCCAGCAGTGTCAGATATAGCAATCAGCCCCAGCATTTT. Residues: CASSVRYSNQPQHF.

V and J are TRBV2 and TRBJ1-2, with D maybe TRBD1 (5 bases). The germline CDR1 and CDR2 sequences are SNHLY and FYNNEI. Trimming removed 0 bases at V and 8 bases at J, with 16 bases between. The CDR3 has 15 amino acids. This chain's CDR3 is CASSEAVGGRRGYTF. The CDR3 DNA sequence: TGTGCCAGCAGTGAAGCAGTGGGGGGAAGAAGGGGCTACACCTTC.